This TCR beta chain comes out of a study of OX40 agonist ivuxolimab in advanced cancers. Study-level background: Ivuxolimab, an antibody acting as an agonist of OX40 (CD134), was used to treat patients.

Study findings and constraints: Partial responders receiving 0.1-3.0 mg/kg showed among the lowest clonal expansion. More expanded clones were seen, on average, in CD8+ T cells than in CD4+.

The sampling schedule covered blood at baseline, cycle 4 day 1, and cycle 7 day 1. With regard to this clone: Its antigen is still unknown.

This CDR3 comprises 15 residues. Unmatched junction bases numbered 7, after V lost 4 bases and J lost 4 bases. Germline V lookup: CDR1 LGHNA, CDR2 YNFKEQ. Clones were sequenced by immunoSEQ multiplex PCR, and TCRdb holds only the in-frame ones, with some missing. The sample includes about 96,000 clones, roughly 80% of them seen just once. Sample: CD4+ or CD8+ T cells sorted from blood, taken in a trial of the OX40 agonist ivuxolimab. This sequence was found in an adult with an advanced solid tumor such as melanoma, head and neck, liver or kidney cancer. The chain is built from TRBV4-2 and TRBJ2-1, with 7 positions matching TRBD2. The CDR3 sequence is CASSPGAGEYNEQFF. CDR3 coding DNA: TGTGCCAGCAGCCCCGGGGCGGGAGAGTACAATGAGCAGTTCTTC.